A single sample is the source of the 20 T cell receptor beta chains below, sequenced in a study of cytomegalovirus exposure and HLA in healthy donors. Primers for the PCR totalled 60 Vbeta and 13 Jbeta. The table came from immunoSEQ multiplex PCR; TCRdb's copy has only in-frame clones and leaves some out. The sample has about 99,000 clones, around 77% seen once. The sample was PBMCs. These receptors were obtained from a man between 40 and 49 years old in good health and CMV-seronegative.

V usage is TRBV5-1 and J usage is TRBJ2-2, with a tentative D call TRBD1 (6 bases). The CDR3 has 14 amino acids. Between the trimmed V and J ends, which lost 3 bases and 5 bases, there was a span of 11 bases. Germline CDR1 reads SGHRS; CDR2 reads YFSETQ. CDR3 protein: CASSSFTGTGELFF. CDR3 DNA: TGCGCCAGCAGCTCCTTCACAGGGACCGGGGAGCTGTTTTTT.

This clone has just a few counts. The chain has TRBV5-1 and TRBJ1-1; no clear D gene. Trimming removed 2 bases from V and 0 bases from J, with 8 bases in between. In germline, CDR1 is SGHRS, CDR2 YFSETQ. This CDR3 spans 14 amino acids. CDR3 nucleotide sequence: TGCGCCAGCAGCTTAAACGGGATGAACACTGAAGCTTTCTTT. This encodes CASSLNGMNTEAFF.

The chain recombines TRBV18 with TRBJ2-1; the D is unclear. The CDR3 has 16 residues. V was pared by 3 bases and J by 1 base, with 13 bases between. Germline lookup yields CDR1 KGHSH and CDR2 LQKENI. The CDR3 protein is CASSPLADKSYNEQFF. In DNA, the CDR3 is TGTGCCAGCTCACCTCTTGCCGACAAATCCTACAATGAGCAGTTCTTC.

The chain combines TRBV5-4 with TRBJ1-2, with TRBD1 matching 7 bases. The V gene end was trimmed by 3 bases and the J gene end by 5 bases; junction bases not matched to a gene: 4. The CDR3 is 13 residues long. CDR1 and CDR2 (germline): SGHNT, YYREEE (reference sequence). The CDR3 bases are TGTGCCAGCAGCTCTCCAGGGGGATATGGCTACACCTTC. Its protein is CASSSPGGYGYTF.

In its sample, this clone was seen a few times. The chain couples TRBV30 to TRBJ1-1; possibly TRBD1 for D (6 bases). Per the germline V gene, CDR1 is GTSNPN and CDR2 is SVGIG (reference sequence). This CDR3 contains 17 residues. Trimming pared 0 bases from V and 0 bases from J, leaving 17 bases between. CDR3 nucleotide sequence: TGTGCCTGGAGTGTGCTAGGGGGGGCGGGATTGAACACTGAAGCTTTCTTT. Its translation is CAWSVLGGAGLNTEAFF.

The chain recombines TRBV27 with TRBJ2-1, with D perhaps TRBD2 (5 bases). CDR3 length: 17 amino acids. The V gene lost 1 base and the J gene lost 0 bases, with 13 bases spanning the gap. Looked up from germline, CDR1 is MNHEY and CDR2 is SMNVEV (reference sequence). The CDR3 DNA follows: TGTGCCAGCAGTTTATTCAAGGACTTCAGCTCCTACAATGAGCAGTTCTTC. This translates into CASSLFKDFSSYNEQFF.

The chain has TRBV28 and TRBJ1-1; D possibly corresponds to TRBD1 (5 bases). Trimming removed 9 bases from V and 6 bases from J, with 17 bases in between. The length of the CDR3 is 13 residues. Germline V lookup: CDR1 MDHEN, CDR2 SYDVKM. The CDR3 is CASTGALLPEAFF. The CDR3 DNA reads TGTGCCAGTACTGGGGCGTTACTACCTGAAGCTTTCTTT.

About this clone: One junction end disagrees with the germline gene, perhaps due to a read error. The sample has other DNA sequences that encode this CDR3 too. The chain couples TRBV13 to TRBJ1-4; D not resolved. Per germline, CDR1 PRHDT and CDR2 FYEKMQ (reference sequence). The CDR3 spans 17 residues. The CDR3 loop reads CASSQAVDPGPNEKLFF. In nucleotides, the CDR3 is TGTGCCAGCAGCCAAGCGGTAGACCCCGGCCCGAATGAAAAGCTGTTTTTT.

The genes are TRBV5-1 and TRBJ1-4; D gene unclear. Looked up from germline, CDR1 is SGHRS and CDR2 is YFSETQ. The V gene lost 0 bases and the J gene lost 5 bases, with 11 bases spanning the gap. The CDR3 is 15 residues long. The chain's CDR3 is CASSLGVTPNEKLFF. The CDR3 nucleotides read TGCGCCAGCAGCTTGGGAGTAACCCCAAATGAAAAACTGTTTTTT.

This chain uses TRBV29-1 with TRBJ1-4, with a possible D match to TRBD1 (5 bases). From germline, CDR1 is SQVTM and CDR2 ANQGSEA. The V end was cut by 6 bases, the J end by 8 bases, with 13 bases between. The length of the CDR3 is 12 residues. In DNA form, the CDR3 reads TGCAGCGTGAAGCGGGACCAAGAAAAACTGTTTTTT. This codes for CSVKRDQEKLFF.

This clone was detected only once. The rearrangement joins TRBV30 to TRBJ1-6, with 7 nucleotides matching TRBD1. Germline lookup yields CDR1 GTSNPN and CDR2 SVGIG (reference sequence). V was clipped by 4 bases and J by 10 bases; unmatched bases: 4. CDR3 size: 12 residues. The CDR3 bases are TGTGCCTGGATGGACAGGCGGTCACCCCTCCACTTT. Its protein product is CAWMDRRSPLHF.

The CDR3 protein is CASSLGAMETQYF. For the CDR3, the DNA is TGTGCCAGCAGTTTGGGCGCTATGGAGACCCAGTACTTC. The chain combines TRBV28 with TRBJ2-5, with D uncertain. The germline V gene has CDR1 MDHEN and CDR2 SYDVKM. The length of the CDR3 is 13 residues. Trimming pared 3 bases from V and 5 bases from J, leaving 10 bases between. The variable domain in full, completed from reference TRBV28 and TRBJ2-5, reads DVKVTQSSRYLVKRTGEKVFLECVQDMDHENMFWYRQDPGLGLRLIYFSYDVKMKEKGDIPEGYSVSREKKERFSLILESASTNQTSMYLCASSLGAMETQYFGPGTRLLVL.

CDR3 DNA: TGTGCCTGGAGTGTACCCAGCGGGGCCCAGCATTTT. This translates into CAWSVPSGAQHF. This sequence joins TRBV30 and TRBJ1-5, with D uncertain. The CDR3 totals 12 residues. The V end was cut by 0 bases, the J end by 11 bases, with 11 bases between. The germline CDR1 and CDR2 sequences are GTSNPN and SVGIG (reference sequence).

The chain joins TRBV19 to TRBJ2-5; 9 positions agree with TRBD2. Per the germline V gene, CDR1 is LNHDA and CDR2 is SQIVND (reference sequence). The CDR3 is 17 amino acids. The V segment lost 1 base and the J segment 5 bases; nucleotides outside the gene matches: 11. The CDR3 coding sequence is TGTGCCAGTAGTATAGCCCCTAGCGGGGCGGGGGGCGAGACCCAGTACTTC. Protein: CASSIAPSGAGGETQYF.

In nucleotides, the CDR3 is TGCGCCAGCAGTGAGGGAGGCGATGAGCAGTTCTTC. Translated: CASSEGGDEQFF. The chain employs TRBV10-1 and TRBJ2-1, with D perhaps TRBD2 (5 bases). This CDR3 has 12 residues. CDR1 and CDR2 from the germline V gene are WNHNN and SYGVQD (reference sequence). Trimming shortened V by 2 bases and J by 8 bases, and 7 bases separated the two germline ends.

Concerning this clone: At one boundary the junction diverges from the germline segment, which might be a read error. In the same sample, other DNA sequences code for this CDR3. The chain recombines TRBV2 with TRBJ2-5, with 8 positions matching TRBD1. Germline CDR1 SNHLY, CDR2 FYNNEI. The CDR3 covers 14 residues. This chain's CDR3 is CASRGQGGRLAQYF. The CDR3 DNA reads as TGCGCCAGCAGAGGACAGGGCGGCAGGTTGGCCCAGTACTTC.

The J gene is TRBJ1-2, the V gene TRBV11-2, with D unclear. The V gene's germline CDR1 is SGHAT and CDR2 FQNNGV. V was shortened by 5 bases and J by 2 bases, with 12 bases between the two germline ends. The CDR3 runs to 14 residues. DNA for the CDR3: TGTGCCAGCAGCCGCGAGACGGGGAACTATGGCTACACCTTC. It specifies CASSRETGNYGYTF.

This clone was seen only a few times. This chain uses TRBV7-9 with TRBJ1-1, with D possibly TRBD1 on 6 matching bases. From germline, CDR1 is SEHNR and CDR2 FQNEAQ (reference sequence). Deletions cut 0 bases from V and 1 base from J, with 9 bases between. CDR3 length equals 15 residues. The CDR3 region has the DNA TGTGCCAGCAGCTTAGCCGACAGGTGGAACACTGAAGCTTTCTTT. Residues: CASSLADRWNTEAFF.

The chain joins TRBV5-4 to TRBJ1-5, with 8 positions matching TRBD1. This CDR3 spans 15 amino acids. Germline V CDR1 and CDR2: SGHNT, YYREEE (reference sequence). J was trimmed by 0 bases and V by 4 bases; bases with no gene match: 3. The CDR3 here is CASSLDRGSNQPQHF. Here the CDR3 DNA reads TGTGCCAGCAGCCTAGACAGGGGTAGCAATCAGCCCCAGCATTTT.

With respect to this clone: Other DNA sequences in this sample translate to the same CDR3. This chain connects TRBV28 to TRBJ1-1; D uncertain. The V and J ends lost 6 bases and 1 base respectively, with 6 bases between them. Germline-derived CDR1 and CDR2 are MDHEN and SYDVKM. The CDR3 covers 12 residues. The DNA for the CDR3 is TGTGCCAGCAGAAGACAGAACACTGAAGCTTTCTTT. Amino acids: CASRRQNTEAFF.